What follows describes a single T cell receptor beta chain. This clone's antigen is unknown. No base-level quality is on record; no much larger clone is a single base apart. The entry originates in a study of blood T cell repertoires in COVID-19 (dated by TCRdb to the early 2020s). As for the study more broadly: The collaborator samples originated in the United States, Italy and Spain and spanned the acute and convalescent phases of COVID-19. The samples were drawn from two sources: the first 160 participants of the ongoing ImmuneRACE study, and fewer than 1,500 subjects contributed by 6 global collaborators. HLA class I and class II types, where available, came from metadata supplied by the sample provider rather than from assay-based typing. Nearly every sample came with metadata listing a de-identified subject ID, COVID-19 status, age in years and sex. Deeply sampled blood TCRbeta repertoires from subjects exposed to, actively infected with, or recovered from COVID-19 were included in the dataset. A freely available public database, intended as a resource for researchers studying the immune response to SARS-CoV-2, is where the repertoires were released. The material from the prospective study consisted of cDNA or gDNA derived from T cells, B-cell-depleted T cells, or PBMCs. Findings and caveats that apply to the study as a whole: The quantity of clinical and demographic metadata differed by source and by participant and was supplied without curation.

V gives up 5 bases and J gives up 10 bases, and the segment between their germline ends measures 9 bases. From its cysteine to its phenylalanine, the CDR3 spans 11 amino acids. Only the CDR3 portion is preserved as DNA: 33 bases, with reading frame beginning at the first base. CDR1 and CDR2 are drawn from the germline V gene: SNHLY, FYNNEI. Whole blood was collected in K2EDTA tubes by collaborating institutions according to the institutions' own protocols. For TCRbeta analysis, collaborators shipped samples as frozen whole blood, isolated PBMCs, or DNA extracted from either of those sample types. TCRbeta CDR3 regions were amplified from genomic DNA by means of the immunoSEQ Assay, a bias-controlled multiplex PCR. Regarding the original processing steps: Nucleated cell counts per sample were estimated from amplification of reference gene primers within the assay. Sequence reads were collapsed and filtered to measure the absolute abundance of every unique TCRbeta CDR3 rearrangement. For each sample, productive Simpson clonality was calculated by taking the square root of Simpson's diversity index across productive rearrangements. This is the immuneACCESS table as TCRdb keeps it, with only in-frame sequences that have V and J called. A part of the clones is gone; compared with another copy, unresolved V genes explain less than half, and the rest is unexplained. That table gives V, J and clone size, and the DNA gave D and trimming. Within this sample are some 120,000 clones, with over 55% of them counted one time only. Of the sample, roughly 2% is held by the ten largest clones.

The sequence came from a woman in her 70s with acute or convalescent COVID-19. This receptor chain uses TRBV2 and TRBJ2-1, with TRBD2 perhaps the D gene, on 6 matching bases. The specimen sequenced was peripheral blood. The DNA reads TGTGCCAGCAGTTCTACTAGCGAGCAGTTCTTC. It translates to CASSSTSEQFF.